This entry is about one T cell receptor (beta chain). This sample stems from a study of blood T cell repertoires in COVID-19. Per the original methods: Reference gene primers were amplified, and this amplification served to estimate nucleated cell counts. The method was immunoSEQ multiplex PCR; TCRdb's version includes in-frame clones alone and lacks a portion of them. V and J calls plus clone size are reproduced from that table; the DNA served to infer D and trimming. The data show roughly 100,000 clones, about 85% seen once. Unmatched junction bases numbered 4, after V lost 2 bases and J lost 4 bases. The CDR3 totals 15 residues. Germline V gene data show CDR1 as MNHEY and CDR2 as SMNVEV (reference sequence).

The chain employs TRBV27 and TRBJ1-2; 10 positions agree with TRBD1. The TCR sequence derives from a man older than 75 with active or convalescent COVID-19. The sequenced material came from peripheral blood. In DNA, the CDR3 is TGTGCCAGCAGTTTAACCTGGGACAGGGGCTATGGCTACACCTTC. Its translation is CASSLTWDRGYGYTF.